This T cell receptor (beta chain) derives from a study of cytomegalovirus exposure and HLA in healthy donors. Points from the study as a whole: Compared with the approximately 700-donor mean, an Asian-associated ancestry cluster reportedly had fewer N-insertions, according to a later analysis.

As regards this clone: Its antigen is not identified.

Both 60 Vbeta primers and 13 Jbeta primers went into the PCR. Assay: immunoSEQ multiplex PCR; the TCRdb copy retains only in-frame clones and omits some. The data hold 90,000 to 100,000 clones, with less than 80% observed a single time. With 0 bases clipped from V and 0 bases from J, the junction kept 9 bases outside the gene matches. The CDR3 has 18 amino acids. Germline V gene data show CDR1 as LNHNV and CDR2 as YYDKDF (reference sequence). The specimen was PBMCs. This sequence joins TRBV15 and TRBJ2-7; 9 bases map to TRBD2. The clonotype originates from a boy aged 5 to 17 in good health and CMV-seropositive. CDR3 sequence (DNA): TGTGCCACCAGCAGAGAGGTCTTCCTAGCGGGGTACTCCTACGAGCAGTACTTC. This encodes CATSREVFLAGYSYEQYF.